This T cell receptor (beta chain) is from a study of blood T cell repertoires in COVID-19. Study in general: Samples of COVID-19 (acute and convalescent) were obtained from the United States, Italy and Spain. Sample material is recorded as cDNA or gDNA derived from T cells, B-cell-depleted T cells, or PBMCs.

As originally analysed: Amplified reference gene primers provided the basis for estimating nucleated cell counts. The protocol was immunoSEQ multiplex PCR, while the TCRdb copy is restricted to in-frame clones and leaves out a portion. Clonal size and the V and J genes are those of that table, whereas D and trimming came from the DNA. The data show about 190,000 clones, with around 90% seen just once and about 3% held by the top ten. The CDR3 is 16 residues long. CDR1 MGHRA and CDR2 YSYEKL come from the germline V gene. J lost 6 bases, V lost 0 bases, and 4 bases had no gene match. Sequencing was done on a sample of peripheral blood. This rearrangement joins TRBV4-1 to TRBJ2-2, with 10 nucleotides matching TRBD2. The TCR was taken from a man aged 35-49 years with active or convalescent COVID-19. This CDR3 is CASSQEQRGGPGELFF. CDR3 nucleotides: TGCGCCAGCAGCCAAGAACAGCGGGGGGGCCCCGGGGAGCTGTTTTTT.